This section outlines one TCR beta chain sequence together with its context. The target antigen is unknown. This specimen belongs to a study of monozygotic twins with inflammatory bowel disease. The CDR3 runs to 17 residues. Germline CDR1 reads SEHNR; CDR2 reads FQNEAQ (reference sequence). From the 5' RACE reads, TCRdb lists one entry per CDR3 protein and no DNA. The table for this sample gives around 410,000 distinct CDR3 sequences. General study results and limits: Especially where disease activity was present, IBD patients had fewer clonotypes in common with others than healthy twins did.

The specimen sequenced was blood. This chain links TRBV7-9 with TRBJ2-2; lacking DNA, the TRBD1 call made by TCRdb goes unchecked. This TCR was sampled from a human donor with ulcerative colitis or Crohn's disease, or a healthy co-twin of an affected twin (not recorded which). The CDR3 is CASSLALGHRNTGELFF.